This TCR beta chain emerged from a study of cytomegalovirus exposure and HLA in healthy donors. Findings and caveats of the study: Later analysis associated a missense DCLRE1C variant with TCR beta V- and J-gene trimming. TCR beta sequences numbering fewer than 20,000 were associated with HLA alleles at 0.05 false discovery rate in a later analysis. Some V segments (TRBV6-2 and TRBV6-3 among them) were excluded as indistinguishable.

Germline V gene data show CDR1 as LNHDA and CDR2 as SQIVND (reference sequence). V dropped 7 bases and J dropped 2 bases, with 13 bases sitting between them. The length of the CDR3 is 14 residues. PCR employed 60 Vbeta and 13 Jbeta primers. Repertoires were generated with immunoSEQ multiplex PCR, while TCRdb's copy carries only in-frame clones and drops some. This sample has over 150,000 clones, with about 82% found just once. Remarks on this clone: The target antigen is unknown.

Specimen: PBMCs. The chain recombines TRBV19 with TRBJ2-3; D is perhaps TRBD1 (5 bases). The receptor was isolated from a woman aged 45-65 years in good health and CMV-seropositive. CDR3 sequence: CASKTETFTDTQYF. CDR3 in DNA: TGTGCCAGTAAGACAGAGACTTTCACAGATACGCAGTATTTT.